Listed here is a single T cell receptor beta chain. Its antigen has not been determined. No base qualities exist here, and no much larger clone lies one base off it. Spanning cysteine to phenylalanine, the CDR3 consists of 13 amino acids. The kept DNA is CDR3 alone, 39 bases in frame from the first base. V is shortened by 5 bases, J by 8 bases, and the region joining them spans 12 bases. CDR1 and CDR2, per the germline V gene, are SGHVS and FQNEAQ. The cohort comprised some 730 healthy bone marrow donors. All cohort members were sampled while nominally healthy, although unrecorded immune exposures were likely present. The donor was CMV seropositive and belonged to the group of 270 or so seropositive cohort members. A peripheral blood sample was provided by each donor, and peripheral blood mononuclear cells were used for TCR beta sequencing. Genomic DNA was extracted from the blood cell samples with the Qiagen DNeasy Blood Extraction Kit.

Receptors were amplified or captured by the immunoSEQ multiplex PCR assay. The multiplex PCR relied on a mix of 60 forward primers for TCR Vbeta segments and 13 reverse primers for TCR Jbeta segments. Amplification of the CDR3 region of rearranged TCR beta genes was performed with a multiplex PCR assay on genomic DNA. The Illumina HiSeq System was used to sequence the amplified TCR beta libraries as 87-base-pair reads. On the study's bioinformatics: A later analysis counted tens of millions of unique TCR beta chains across the 650 to 800 repertoires, and approximately 11 million of these chains were shared by at least two donors. To remove PCR and sequencing errors, raw reads were error-corrected and collapsed into unique sequences using a nearest-neighbor algorithm that merged closely related sequences. Alignment of CDR3 sequences to IMGT reference sequences was used to assign V, D and J gene segments. For a sequence to be retained, a match of at least six nucleotides to both a V gene segment and a J gene segment was required. Rearrangements were called productive when the CDR3 lacked stop codons and stayed in frame with V and J; all others were non-productive. CDR3 was defined by IMGT convention, running from the second conserved V-encoded cysteine to the conserved J-encoded phenylalanine. The earlier analysis of around 640 of the donors excluded sequences that lacked an unambiguous match to a single V gene segment. An earlier analysis of several hundred of the donors called V segments functional above 56.7% productive rearrangements and segregating when the between-donor standard deviation exceeded 5%. A statistical classification framework was built to diagnose cytomegalovirus status from the catalog of TCR beta chain sequences. V and J gene assignment, in a later analysis, came from comparing TCR nucleotide sequences with IMGT/GENE-DB human TR gene sequences. In a later analysis, CDR3 sequences and most-parsimonious VDJ recombination scenarios were assigned using the TCRdist pipeline. In a later analysis, every TCR beta chain was defined by the combination of its CDR3 amino acid sequence and its V-gene family, and reads without a unique V-gene family were dropped. In a later analysis, 450 to 600 highly shared, low-generation-probability nucleotide sequences were removed to address suspected cross-contamination and a sequencing artifact. A later analysis calculated a clonal expansion index for each public chain from normalized within-repertoire ranks of inferred template counts. In a later analysis, generation probabilities were computed using a VDJ recombination model fitted to out-of-frame rearrangements, and the results were checked against IGoR. In a later analysis, hypergeometric tests were used to score TCR-TCR, TCR-HLA and TCR-CMV co-occurrence, with a repertoire-size bias correction applied to TCR pairs. False discovery rates were estimated in a later analysis by permuting HLA or CMV assignments 20 times. A later analysis grouped co-occurring TCRs with DBSCAN, adding TCRdist sequence similarity when clustering within HLA-allele-positive subsets. Repertoires with fewer than 30,000 or more than 120,000 public chains, plus five repertoires with anomalous nucleotide sharing, were excluded from co-occurrence clustering. Imported from immuneACCESS, the table was reduced by TCRdb to in-frame sequences with V and J called. These copies leave out some clones; in studies compared against another copy, an unresolved V gene accounts for under half, and the cause of the remainder is not known. V and J calls and clone size are copied from that table; D and trimming were computed from the DNA. This sample lists about 180,000 clones; roughly 81% were detected once. Jointly, the top ten make up 4% to 5% of the sample.

The data were obtained in a study of cytomegalovirus exposure and HLA in healthy donors (dated by TCRdb to the late 2010s). As for the study more broadly: An earlier analysis of approximately 590 of the donors reported approximately 290 Gb of sequence data and 117 million unique TCR beta sequences from about 200 million T cells. The study used immunosequencing to profile the T cell repertoires of approximately 650 subjects and linked those repertoires to cytomegalovirus serostatus. A later genetic analysis used genome-wide SNP genotypes for about 60% of the roughly 700 donors, treating that subset as a discovery cohort. The study was designed to test whether signatures of past pathogen exposure could be identified by cataloging public T cell receptors. Every discovery cohort repertoire had been produced on one sequencing platform. A later analysis re-examined previously published TCR beta repertoires from over 500 donors and added high-resolution HLA genotyping to investigate patterns of TCR occurrence. Alongside the repertoire data, information on donor age, sex, ethnicity and CMV serostatus was compiled. Typing coverage varied by locus: about 629-640 donors for A, B, C, DRB1 and DQB1; some 520 for DQA1; around 610 for DPA1; fewer than 480 for DPB1. Of the roughly 390 genotyped donors, around 81% fell in the genetic ancestry cluster associated with self-reported Caucasian donors. An early release covering roughly 580 HLA-typed donors comprised 250 to 350 gigabases of sequencing data and 65 million to 100 million unique TCR sequences. An earlier analysis of some 500 of the donors used high-throughput TCR beta sequencing to judge whether each TCR beta V gene segment behaved as functional or pseudogenic. Along with the 666-subject first cohort, a separate validation cohort of more than 90 different subjects was used. Several DR-DQ haplotypes were treated as single units for association and clustering because of strong linkage in the cohort. The later analysis used no new phenotypic data to find candidate immune exposures, relying instead on TCR beta sequences and their occurrence across donors. Among some 410 genotyped donors of the cohort, an average of approximately 200,000 unique TCR beta nucleotide sequences was sequenced per donor, of which about 19% were non-productive. To predict cytomegalovirus infection status, the study brought together high-throughput TCR immunosequencing, statistical association of individual TCRs with disease status, and machine learning. HLA typing covered class I and class II loci at four-digit resolution. The full study reports these points: Correlated functional status among segregating V segments might reflect linkage disequilibrium, but an unknown experimental factor could not be ruled out. Most TCR sequences were seen in very few donors, while some public TCRs were found in many individuals. Because the 87-base-pair reads could not distinguish some IMGT-functional V segments, including TRBV6-2 and TRBV6-3, those segments were excluded. Broadly in line with IMGT annotations, most TCR beta V segments showed up in productive rearrangements about 87% or about 30% of the time in an earlier analysis of about 500 of the donors. Sequencing depth was assumed to be roughly uniform across donors in the presence/absence analyses, though that assumption may not hold. The study gave a list of some 150 TCR beta chains associated with cytomegalovirus. In this cohort, only TCR beta chains were sequenced, and detectable features were limited by the absence of alpha or paired-chain data. A later analysis found that TCR association rates varied across HLA loci, with DRB1 alleles showing the most associated TCRs and HLA-C alleles the fewest. It was suggested by the authors that the approach could potentially be generalized to other disease states and immunological phenotypes. Because some donors lacked HLA typing at each locus, the association tests relied only on the typed subset. A cluster of highly shared sequence variants was judged likely to be a technical artifact of the sequencing pipeline. Compared with the 666-donor mean, donors in an Asian-associated ancestry cluster had fewer N-insertions in productive TCRs, according to a later genetic analysis. A later genetic analysis associated a missense DCLRE1C variant with V-gene and J-gene trimming of TCR beta chains, and an independent cohort replicated the association. Several of the top co-occurrence clusters appeared to be linked to parvovirus B19, influenza, CMV and Epstein-Barr virus, according to a later analysis. The earlier analysis of about 600 of the donors excluded over 15 rarely observed V segments, including chromosome 9 orphons, because counts were too low. A further reported finding was that TCR beta sequences accurately predicted the HLA-A and HLA-B alleles for most subjects in the first cohort. Immune exposure information for the cohort was limited to CMV serostatus. The classifier was reported to diagnose cytomegalovirus status with high specificity and sensitivity in both the original cohort and the validation cohort. A later analysis found that most CMV-associated TCR beta chains appeared HLA-restricted, with HLA associations seemingly driven largely by CMV exposure. Three of the identified cytomegalovirus-associated TCR beta chains were confirmed in vitro to be specific for cytomegalovirus antigens. When HLA alleles, especially DR and DQ, strongly co-occurred, attributing TCR associations to individual alleles was difficult. Specific HLA alleles were associated with 16,951 TCR beta sequences at a false discovery rate of 0.05 in a later analysis. In a later analysis, HLA-associated TCR beta chains were found to be more clonally expanded and to have lower generation probabilities than equally common non-associated chains.

The receptor was derived from a woman under 30 in good health and CMV-seropositive. Recombination linked TRBV7-8 to TRBJ1-4; too little of a D gene remains to name it. Specimen: PBMCs. The DNA sequence is given as TGTGCCAGCAGCCCCTCAAGGGAGGAAAAACTGTTTTTT. This codes for CASSPSREEKLFF.